The 24 T cell receptor beta chains given below trace back to one sample, sequenced in a study of graft-versus-host responses after intestinal transplantation listed by TCRdb under 2021. These TCRs' antigens remain unknown. Explained via the paper, the time point label denotes: cells obtained before transplantation from donor or recipient. The library was produced with the immunoSEQ multiplex PCR assay. TCRdb retrieved this table from immuneACCESS and kept in-frame rearrangements only. Not all clones are present; in checked studies, unresolved V genes account for under half, and no reason is known for the remainder. Within this sample are over 85,000 clones, with around 93% of them counted one time only. The ten largest clones represent approximately 0.49% of the sample. This specimen was unstimulated CD8+ T cells sorted from spleen or lymph node cells, taken before intestinal transplant. Every receptor here comes from a human donor who received an intestinal transplant.

V gene TRBV5-1 combines with J gene TRBJ2-7, with D perhaps matching TRBD1 (6 bases). The ends were cut back, 2 bases at V and 3 bases at J, with 12 bases in the middle. Germline CDR1 is SGHRS and CDR2 is YFSETQ. The CDR3 sequence is 14 residues long. The CDR3 loop reads CASSLGGPLYEQYF. As DNA, the CDR3 is TGCGCCAGCAGCTTAGGGGGACCCCTCTACGAGCAGTACTTC.

The V gene is TRBV27, the J gene TRBJ2-1; possibly TRBD2 for D (6 bases). The CDR3 extends over 14 amino acids. The V gene lost 5 bases and the J gene lost 4 bases, with 12 bases spanning the gap. Germline V CDR1 and CDR2: MNHEY, SMNVEV (reference sequence). For the CDR3, the DNA is TGTGCCAGCAGTACTCGGAGGGAGTACAATGAGCAGTTCTTC. It yields the protein CASSTRREYNEQFF.

The V gene is TRBV29-1, the J gene TRBJ2-6; D remains ambiguous. The V end was cut by 1 base, the J end by 2 bases, with 6 bases between. Germline CDR1 is SQVTM and CDR2 is ANQGSEA. This CDR3 comprises 14 residues. CDR3 in DNA: TGCAGCGTTGAAGTGCCAGCTGGGGCCAACGTCCTGACTTTC. Protein sequence: CSVEVPAGANVLTF.

This chain links TRBV5-1 with TRBJ1-1, with D uncertain. From germline, CDR1 is SGHRS and CDR2 YFSETQ. V dropped 3 bases and J dropped 0 bases, with 9 bases sitting between them. CDR3 length equals 14 residues. The CDR3 reads CASSSLYLNTEAFF. The CDR3 DNA is TGCGCCAGCAGCTCACTTTACTTGAACACTGAAGCTTTCTTT. Variable domain in full (rest from reference TRBV5-1 and TRBJ1-1): KAGVTQTPRYLIKTRGQQVTLSCSPISGHRSVSWYQQTPGQGLQFLFEYFSETQRNKGNFPGRFSGRQFSNSRSEMNVSTLELGDSALYLCASSSLYLNTEAFFGQGTRLTVV.

Only a few counts were recorded for this clone. The DNA for the CDR3 is TGTGCCAGTAGTATAGGGACAGGGGCGGCCTACGAGCAGTACTTC. As protein: CASSIGTGAAYEQYF. The rearrangement joins TRBV19 to TRBJ2-7; 9 bases match TRBD1. The CDR3 consists of 15 residues. CDR1 and CDR2 from the germline V gene are LNHDA and SQIVND (reference sequence). V dropped 1 base and J dropped 2; count of bases not matched to a gene: 3. Using reference TRBV19 and TRBJ2-7 for the parts outside the CDR3, the full variable domain is DGGITQSPKYLFRKEGQNVTLSCEQNLNHDAMYWYRQDPGQGLRLIYYSQIVNDFQKGDIAEGYSVSREKKESFPLTVTSAQKNPTAFYLCASSIGTGAAYEQYFGPGTRLTVT.

Notes on this clone: In the same sample, other DNA sequences code for this CDR3. The chain links TRBV4-1 to TRBJ2-7; the D call may be TRBD1 or TRBD2 (5 bases each). Germline CDR1 and CDR2: MGHRA and YSYEKL. The CDR3 has 15 residues. V was shortened by 4 bases and J by 2 bases, with 15 bases between the two germline ends. DNA for the CDR3: TGCGCCAGCAGCCGCGACAGAGGGACGGCCTACGAGCAGTACTTC. It translates to CASSRDRGTAYEQYF.

The chain couples TRBV28 to TRBJ2-5, with TRBD1 matching 9 bases. The germline gives CDR1 MDHEN, CDR2 SYDVKM. V lost 2 bases and J lost 6; bases outside the gene matches: 4. The CDR3 has 14 amino acids. CDR3 coding DNA: TGTGCCAGCAGTTTAAGGGGACAGGGTAAGACCCAGTACTTC. As protein: CASSLRGQGKTQYF.

This chain joins TRBV9 and TRBJ2-3; D remains unclear. The V and J ends lost 0 bases and 2 bases respectively, with 10 bases between them. This CDR3 is 15 amino acids long. CDR1 is SGDLS, CDR2 YYNGEE, per germline. The CDR3 is CASSVEWQTTDTQYF. CDR3 sequence (DNA): TGTGCCAGCAGCGTAGAGTGGCAGACCACAGATACGCAGTATTTT.

This CDR3 is CSVVPGPRDEQYF. In DNA form, the CDR3 reads TGCAGCGTTGTTCCAGGCCCTCGGGACGAGCAGTACTTC. This rearrangement joins TRBV29-1 to TRBJ2-7; D remains unclear. Trimming stripped 4 bases from V and 5 bases from J, with 15 bases between. Per germline, CDR1 SQVTM and CDR2 ANQGSEA. The CDR3 runs 13 residues.

The chain has TRBV4-2 and TRBJ2-7; 7 nucleotides match TRBD2. CDR1 and CDR2 from the germline V gene are LGHNA and YNFKEQ. J lost 7 bases, V lost 0 bases, and 6 bases had no gene match. This CDR3 has 14 amino acids. The CDR3 sequence is CASSQEVAGVEQYF. CDR3 in DNA: TGTGCCAGCAGCCAAGAGGTCGCGGGAGTGGAGCAGTACTTC.

Points on this clone: Other DNA sequences in the same sample also yield this CDR3. The chain joins TRBV29-1 to TRBJ1-3; maybe TRBD1 (6 bases). With 4 bases removed from V and 4 bases from J, the gap between germline ends came to 8 bases. The CDR3 length is 12 residues. Germline V gives CDR1 SQVTM, CDR2 ANQGSEA. The CDR3 DNA sequence: TGCAGCGTTGCGGGGGGCGGAAACACCATATATTTT. It yields the protein CSVAGGGNTIYF.

This chain connects TRBV4-1 to TRBJ2-7; D is unresolved. V lost 4 bases and J lost 0, with 13 bases in between. Germline loops: CDR1 MGHRA, CDR2 YSYEKL. This CDR3 comprises 15 residues. CDR3 amino acids: CASSPGNTFSYEQYF. The CDR3 DNA sequence: TGCGCCAGCAGCCCTGGTAACACTTTCTCCTACGAGCAGTACTTC.

This clone has just one count. The chain couples TRBV9 to TRBJ2-2; 7 nucleotides align to TRBD2. Germline trimming cut 1 base from V and 6 bases from J; bases unmatched to any gene: 6. Per germline, CDR1 SGDLS and CDR2 YYNGEE. The CDR3 sequence is 15 residues long. CDR3 region: CASSVYGGGPGELFF. The CDR3 DNA sequence: TGTGCCAGCAGCGTATATGGGGGAGGGCCCGGGGAGCTGTTTTTT.

This chain joins TRBV19 and TRBJ1-5; D uncertain. V dropped 7 bases and J dropped 5 bases, with 12 bases sitting between them. The germline gives CDR1 LNHDA, CDR2 SQIVND (reference sequence). The CDR3 runs 13 residues. The CDR3 DNA sequence: TGTGCCAGTACTACGAACAGTTATCAGCCCCAGCATTTT. Translating it yields CASTTNSYQPQHF.

This chain connects TRBV28 to TRBJ1-3; no reliable D call. Per germline, CDR1 MDHEN and CDR2 SYDVKM. V dropped 5 bases and J dropped 4 bases, with 18 bases sitting between them. CDR3 length equals 16 residues. The CDR3 region has the DNA TGTGCCAGCAGTCTCCCCATCGAGGTTTCGGGAAACACCATATATTTT. Residues: CASSLPIEVSGNTIYF.

The rearrangement links TRBV19 to TRBJ2-4; the D gene is possibly TRBD2 (6 bases). Looked up from germline, CDR1 is LNHDA and CDR2 is SQIVND (reference sequence). V lost 5 bases, J lost 8 bases, and 19 bases lay in between. This CDR3 spans 15 amino acids. CDR3 bases: TGTGCCAGTAGTGCGTGGGGGGACCCGGGGGACATTCAGTACTTC. This codes for CASSAWGDPGDIQYF. Full variable domain (remainder filled in from reference TRBV19 and TRBJ2-4): DGGITQSPKYLFRKEGQNVTLSCEQNLNHDAMYWYRQDPGQGLRLIYYSQIVNDFQKGDIAEGYSVSREKKESFPLTVTSAQKNPTAFYLCASSAWGDPGDIQYFGAGTRLSVL.

The V and J genes are TRBV28 and TRBJ2-5, with a tentative D call TRBD1 (6 bases). Germline CDR1 MDHEN, CDR2 SYDVKM. CDR3 length: 14 amino acids. The V end was cut by 8 bases, the J end by 3 bases, with 16 bases between. The CDR3 bases are TGTGCCAGCGAGACCCTGACAGGAAAAGAGACCCAGTACTTC. Translating it yields CASETLTGKETQYF.

The chain links TRBV5-6 to TRBJ2-5, with 13 positions matching TRBD2. The tail of the sequence fits TRBJ2-7 better, so the J call may be wrong. Per the germline V gene, CDR1 is SGHDT and CDR2 is YYEEEE. The CDR3 has 13 amino acids. CDR3 DNA sequence: TGTGCCAGCAGCTGGACTAGCGGGAGCGAGCAGTACTTC. It codes for CASSWTSGSEQYF.

The chain couples TRBV10-3 to TRBJ1-2; D unclear. The V gene lost 3 bases and the J gene lost 3 bases, with 17 bases spanning the gap. The CDR3 is made up of 16 amino acids. CDR1 is ENHRY and CDR2 is SYGVKD in the germline V gene. The CDR3 reads CAISDLVLERDYGYTF. CDR3 nucleotides: TGTGCCATCAGTGATCTAGTTTTGGAGAGAGACTATGGCTACACCTTC.

The table lists this clone with a few counts. CDR3 residues: CASSGQGATGELFF. DNA for the CDR3: TGTGCCAGCAGCGGGCAGGGGGCTACGGGGGAGCTGTTTTTT. V is TRBV11-2 and J is TRBJ2-2, with TRBD1 matching over 8 bases. Germline values: CDR1 SGHAT, CDR2 FQNNGV. J gave up 8 bases and V 5 bases, and 7 bases lay outside the gene matches. The CDR3 has 14 residues.

The V call is TRBV27, the J call TRBJ2-1; 8 bases are a match to TRBD2. CDR3 length: 14 amino acids. The germline V gene encodes CDR1 MNHEY and CDR2 SMNVEV (reference sequence). The trim removed 5 bases at V and 5 bases at J, leaving 5 bases unmatched. The CDR3 sequence: CASSRLAWDNEQFF. CDR3 DNA sequence: TGTGCCAGCAGTAGACTAGCGTGGGACAATGAGCAGTTCTTC.

Here the CDR3 reads CASSQRVTGTEAFF. The CDR3 DNA reads TGTGCCAGCAGCCAACGGGTAACGGGCACTGAAGCTTTCTTT. The chain carries TRBV14 and TRBJ1-1; D unclear. CDR3 length equals 14 residues. The germline V gene encodes CDR1 SGHDN and CDR2 FVKESK. Trimming left V 2 bases short and J 4 bases short, with 11 bases between.

J is TRBJ1-1 and V is TRBV30; D remains ambiguous. The CDR3 contains 11 residues. Germline V gene sequence: CDR1 GTSNPN, CDR2 SVGIG (reference sequence). Trimming removed 2 bases from V and 11 bases from J, with 12 bases in between. CDR3 sequence (DNA): TGTGCCTGGAGTCTCTCAGGTCCTGCTTTCTTT. Encoded protein: CAWSLSGPAFF.

The CDR3, as DNA: TGTGCCAGCAGCTATACCGCAGGGACTAATGAAAAACTGTTTTTT. It translates to CASSYTAGTNEKLFF. The gene calls are TRBV7-9 and TRBJ1-4; weak D call: TRBD1 (5 bases). This CDR3 has 15 residues. V gave up 4 bases and J gave up 2 bases, with 11 bases separating them. Looked up from germline, CDR1 is SEHNR and CDR2 is FQNEAQ (reference sequence).